One T cell receptor beta chain is described in this entry. No antigen is known for it. Base qualities are not recorded, but no much larger clone differs from it by a single base. The CDR1 and CDR2 encoded by the germline V gene are MGHRA and YSYEKL. Counted from cysteine to phenylalanine, this CDR3 has 16 amino acids. Just the 48-base CDR3 DNA is kept, in frame starting at base 1. The V end loses 0 bases and the J end loses 0 bases, and a stretch of 11 bases separates them. Libraries were made using multiplex PCR. For sequencing, an Illumina HiSeq 4000 was employed. TCR beta libraries were built with iRepertoire HTBI primers and Arm-PCR amplification of CDR3 regions. PCR products were gel purified before sequencing. The paper's processing steps were these. A total of roughly 58 TRBV and under 15 TRBJ segments were identified across samples and were used for gene usage analysis of CDR3 amino acid clonotypes. COPE and FqMerger were used to merge filtered high-quality paired reads into contigs. BLAST was used to align contigs to the IMGT TRBV, TRBD and TRBJ reference genes, and CDR3 was defined following IMGT. Any clonotype with a frequency above 0.1% was classified as a highly expanded clone. Shannon entropy served as the measure of repertoire diversity, while the Gini coefficient captured V-J evenness. Public clonotypes were defined as clonotypes shared by more than one individual. The public reads were reprocessed in TCRdb via fastp at Q25 and MiXCR, keeping in-frame beta chains. Each entry is one CDR3 protein sequence, shown with its most common DNA and genes. The V and J calls here are based on TCRdb, not the publication. This sample holds hundreds of thousands of distinct CDR3 sequences; less than 25% were observed only once. Of the sample, 6.5% to 8% falls within the top ten clones.

These data are taken from a study of regulatory T cells in long-lasting Graves disease (dated by TCRdb to 2020 to 2023). At the level of the whole study: To count as having persistent Graves' disease, a patient had to have received antithyroid drug treatment for over 5 years with TSH receptor autoantibodies remaining persistently positive. The study took place in China and was registered as a clinical trial. A total of roughly 33 samples underwent TCR sequencing: about 13 from persistent and around 20 from newly diagnosed Graves' disease patients. Peripheral blood TCR sequencing and RNA sequencing compared persistent Graves' disease patients with newly diagnosed Graves' disease patients. In the clinical cohort, patients with persistent Graves' disease had used antithyroid drugs for an average of about 9.3 years.

What the research found in general, with its limitations: Lower TCR Shannon entropy and fewer highly expanded clones were observed in persistent Graves' disease patients than in newly diagnosed patients, which suggested clonal expansion. The small sample size was acknowledged by the authors as a limitation that may reduce accuracy. Preferential use of TRBV28, TRBJ1-2 and TRBJ2-5 was observed in persistent disease, whereas TRBV20-1 and TRBJ2-1 were favored in newly diagnosed disease. A larger number of public clonotypes was shared among persistent patients (over 2,500) than among newly diagnosed patients (approximately 1,000). Sequencing and analysis were limited to the TCR beta chain. The study examined only peripheral blood because the primary lesion, thyroid tissue, could not be accessed.

The sample's time point label, in plain terms: persistent/refractory GD, antithyroid drugs over 5 years with positive TRAb. RNA was extracted from PBMCs in TRIzol for both TCR sequencing and RNA sequencing. The diagnosis of Graves' disease was made according to American Thyroid Association guidelines. Patients for the study were recruited at an endocrinology department in Xi'an, China. From each patient, approximately 10 milliliters of peripheral blood was collected into an EDTA anticoagulant tube. Ficoll Paque Plus density gradient separation was used to isolate PBMCs, and no additional T cell sorting was done. An Agilent 2100 Bioanalyzer and agarose gel were used to check RNA quality, and a NanoDrop 2000 was used to measure RNA concentration.

This clonotype originated in a female donor with Graves disease. The sample was peripheral blood mononuclear cells (PBMCs), taken when the disease was refractory, from a patient treated with antithyroid drugs. The chain was built from TRBV4-1 and TRBJ1-1; the D segment could be TRBD1, given 5 matching bases. The CDR3 loop reads CASSQDINRLNTEAFF. Read as DNA, the sequence is TGCGCCAGCAGCCAAGATATAAACAGGCTGAACACTGAAGCTTTCTTT.